The 24 T cell receptor beta chains given below trace back to one sample, sequenced in a study of cytomegalovirus exposure and HLA in healthy donors. PCR primers comprised 60 Vbeta and 13 Jbeta primers. Sequenced by immunoSEQ multiplex PCR; TCRdb stores in-frame clones only, minus some. The top ten hold around 0.26% of the sample, which has 200,000 or so clones, 84% seen once. Sequencing was performed on PBMCs. These receptor sequences come from a boy under 18 in good health and CMV-seronegative.

The table lists this clone with a count of one. This chain connects TRBV7-2 to TRBJ2-7; tentative D call: TRBD2 (5 bases). The length of the CDR3 is 12 residues. Germline V gives CDR1 SGHTA, CDR2 FQGNSA. The V end lost 5 bases, the J end lost 9 bases, and 14 bases lay between the germline ends. CDR3 coding DNA: TGTGCCAGCAGCGGCGCGGGTGCGGCGCAGTACTTC. Protein: CASSGAGAAQYF.

This clone was observed a handful of times. The CDR3 region has the DNA TGTGCCAGCAGTGATCGGACTCAACGGAATGAAAAACTGTTTTTT. Amino acid sequence: CASSDRTQRNEKLFF. J is TRBJ1-4 and V is TRBV2; D ambiguous. This CDR3 has 15 residues. Germline assignment: CDR1 SNHLY and CDR2 FYNNEI. The V gene lost 3 bases and the J gene lost 5 bases, with 13 bases spanning the gap.

The chain uses TRBV10-1 and TRBJ2-7, with a tentative D call TRBD1 (7 bases). Trimming pared 6 bases from V and 4 bases from J, leaving 19 bases between. The length of the CDR3 is 15 residues. The germline gives CDR1 WNHNN, CDR2 SYGVQD (reference sequence). CDR3 DNA sequence: TGCGCCAGCAGCCCCACCGGAGGGGGCGTTTACGAGCAGTACTTC. It encodes CASSPTGGGVYEQYF.

The chain couples TRBV28 to TRBJ2-1; TRBD2 aligns across 15 bases. CDR1 MDHEN and CDR2 SYDVKM come from the germline V gene. This CDR3 region has 17 residues. V lost 4 bases to trimming and J lost 2 bases; unmatched junction nucleotides: 3. The CDR3 is CASSSGTSGRPYNEQFF. The CDR3 nucleotides are TGTGCCAGCAGTTCCGGGACTAGCGGGAGGCCCTACAATGAGCAGTTCTTC.

The chain carries TRBV2 and TRBJ2-7; 8 nucleotides line up with TRBD1. V dropped 7 bases and J dropped 1; count of bases not matched to a gene: 9. The CDR3 runs to 15 residues. Looked up from germline, CDR1 is SNHLY and CDR2 is FYNNEI. CDR3 DNA sequence: TGTGCCAGCAACCAAAGGACAGGGCTGTCCTACGAGCAGTACTTC. Translation: CASNQRTGLSYEQYF.

The chain combines TRBV5-6 with TRBJ2-5; 8 nucleotides match TRBD2. The CDR3 is made up of 16 amino acids. Looked up from germline, CDR1 is SGHDT and CDR2 is YYEEEE. Unmatched junction bases numbered 11, after V lost 2 bases and J lost 5 bases. The CDR3 sequence: CASSLSREGLTETQYF. The CDR3 nucleotides are TGTGCCAGCAGCTTATCCCGGGAGGGCCTTACGGAGACCCAGTACTTC. The full variable domain, with the rest looked up from reference TRBV5-6 and TRBJ2-5, is DAGVTQSPTHLIKTRGQQVTLRCSPKSGHDTVSWYQQALGQGPQFIFQYYEEEERQRGNFPDRFSGHQFPNYSSELNVNALLLGDSALYLCASSLSREGLTETQYFGPGTRLLVL.

CDR3 in DNA: TGCGCCAGCAGCTTCTATACCTTCCGGGACAGGTCTAATTCACCCCTCCACTTT. Amino acid sequence: CASSFYTFRDRSNSPLHF. The rearrangement uses TRBV5-1 and TRBJ1-6; 8 positions match TRBD1. There are 18 residues in the CDR3. Germline lookup yields CDR1 SGHRS and CDR2 YFSETQ. V gave up 2 bases and J gave up 6 bases; unmatched junction bases: 13.

The V call is TRBV6-1, the J call TRBJ1-6; the D is unclear. Germline V lookup: CDR1 MNHNS, CDR2 SASEGT. The CDR3 loop spans 14 amino acids. V was cut by 9 bases and J by 5 bases, with 14 bases left in between. In DNA, the CDR3 is TGTGCCAGTAGGAGTTACCCTAATAATTCACCCCTCCACTTT. This codes for CASRSYPNNSPLHF.

The gene calls are TRBV29-1 and TRBJ2-1; 7 bases are a match to TRBD2. Germline CDR1 and CDR2: SQVTM and ANQGSEA. J gave up 2 bases and V 3 bases, and 1 base lay outside the gene matches. The CDR3 has 13 residues. This CDR3 reads CSVDGGAYNEQFF. CDR3 coding DNA: TGCAGCGTTGATGGGGGGGCCTACAATGAGCAGTTCTTC.

This rearrangement joins TRBV5-4 to TRBJ2-7; possible D gene TRBD1, 6 bases. CDR3 length equals 14 residues. Germline CDR1 reads SGHNT; CDR2 reads YYREEE (reference sequence). The V gene lost 5 bases and the J gene lost 2 bases, with 14 bases spanning the gap. CDR3 region: CASSPPGQPYEQYF. CDR3 coding DNA: TGTGCCAGCAGTCCGCCCGGACAGCCCTACGAGCAGTACTTC.

The genes are TRBV18 and TRBJ1-1; 11 bases line up with TRBD1. The junction had 1 base not matched to a gene; V was cut back by 4 bases and J by 0 bases. CDR1 KGHSH and CDR2 LQKENI come from the germline V gene. This CDR3 comprises 15 residues. CDR3: CASSRTGGLNTEAFF. The CDR3 DNA reads TGTGCCAGCTCACGGACAGGGGGCCTGAACACTGAAGCTTTCTTT.

V usage is TRBV7-3 and J usage is TRBJ1-4; maybe TRBD1 (5 bases). The CDR3 runs 21 residues. Germline values: CDR1 SGHTA, CDR2 FQGTGA. V lost 2 bases and J 6 bases, leaving 31 bases between the germline ends. The CDR3 region has the DNA TGTGCCAGCAGCTTAGGGAACAGGAGTACCCCAAGGTTCGCTGTCGATGAAAAACTGTTTTTT. Translation: CASSLGNRSTPRFAVDEKLFF.

This clone was recorded once. The gene calls are TRBV5-1 and TRBJ2-7, with 8 bases lining up with TRBD1. The CDR3 is 13 amino acids. J lost 5 bases, V lost 3 bases, and 4 bases had no gene match. Germline V gene data show CDR1 as SGHRS and CDR2 as YFSETQ. The CDR3, as DNA: TGCGCCAGCAGCTCAAAGACAGGGGACGAGCAGTACTTC. It codes for CASSSKTGDEQYF.

Concerning this clone itself: This specimen includes other DNA sequences encoding the same CDR3. The gene calls are TRBV6-4 and TRBJ2-3; 13 nucleotides line up with TRBD2. Germline V gene lookup returns CDR1 MRHNA and CDR2 SNTAGT. Germline trimming cut 4 bases from V and 4 bases from J; bases unmatched to any gene: 2. The CDR3 loop spans 15 amino acids. The CDR3 sequence is CASSVLAGGSDTQYF. The CDR3 nucleotides are TGTGCCAGCAGTGTACTAGCGGGAGGGTCAGATACGCAGTATTTT.

This rearrangement joins TRBV30 to TRBJ2-3; possibly TRBD2 for D (6 bases). Trimming pared 2 bases from V and 3 bases from J, leaving 18 bases between. CDR3 length: 16 amino acids. Germline-derived CDR1 and CDR2 are GTSNPN and SVGIG (reference sequence). CDR3 in DNA: TGTGCCTGGAGTATTGGGCCAGCGGGCGGGACAGATACGCAGTATTTT. Its translation: CAWSIGPAGGTDTQYF.

V gene TRBV7-6 combines with J gene TRBJ1-1, with D unresolved. CDR1 is SGHVS and CDR2 is FNYEAQ in the germline V gene. Trimming shortened V by 5 bases and J by 2 bases, and 15 bases separated the two germline ends. The CDR3 has 15 residues. DNA of the CDR3: TGTGCCAGCAGCCTCCAAGGAGGCTTTAACACTGAAGCTTTCTTT. It codes for CASSLQGGFNTEAFF.

The chain carries TRBV5-4 and TRBJ2-7, with 10 bases fitting TRBD1. Germline loops: CDR1 SGHNT, CDR2 YYREEE (reference sequence). Trimming at V came to 1 base and at J to 4 bases, leaving 20 bases not matched to a gene. The CDR3 consists of 20 residues. CDR3 amino acids: CASSLFKVRGMTGGDYEQYF. The CDR3 DNA sequence: TGTGCCAGCAGCTTGTTTAAGGTTCGCGGTATGACAGGGGGCGATTACGAGCAGTACTTC. Full variable domain (remainder filled in from reference TRBV5-4 and TRBJ2-7): ETGVTQSPTHLIKTRGQQVTLRCSSQSGHNTVSWYQQALGQGPQFIFQYYREEENGRGNFPPRFSGLQFPNYSSELNVNALELDDSALYLCASSLFKVRGMTGGDYEQYFGPGTRLTVT.

This clone is a singleton in its sample. The chain has TRBV19 and TRBJ1-1; D is ambiguous. CDR3 length equals 15 residues. Between the trimmed V and J ends, which lost 3 bases and 1 base, there was a span of 12 bases. Germline V CDR1 and CDR2: LNHDA, SQIVND (reference sequence). CDR3 in DNA: TGTGCCAGTAGTATTTACGGACGGGAGAACACTGAAGCTTTCTTT. Amino acid sequence: CASSIYGRENTEAFF. The full variable domain, rest sourced from reference TRBV19 and TRBJ1-1, is DGGITQSPKYLFRKEGQNVTLSCEQNLNHDAMYWYRQDPGQGLRLIYYSQIVNDFQKGDIAEGYSVSREKKESFPLTVTSAQKNPTAFYLCASSIYGRENTEAFFGQGTRLTVV.

The chain joins TRBV7-3 to TRBJ1-2, with 7 bases that match TRBD1. After removal of 3 bases from V and 4 bases from J, the junction contained 8 bases not matched to a gene. Germline CDR1 is SGHTA and CDR2 is FQGTGA. The CDR3 length is 15 residues. The chain's CDR3 is CASSFPARDSYGYTF. CDR3 coding DNA: TGTGCCAGCAGCTTCCCCGCTCGGGACAGCTATGGCTACACCTTC.

The V and J genes are TRBV6-5 and TRBJ2-2; D possibly corresponds to TRBD1 (6 bases). In germline, CDR1 is MNHEY, CDR2 SVGAGI. Trimming took 2 bases from V and 5 from J, leaving 12 bases between them. The CDR3 loop spans 15 amino acids. The CDR3 DNA follows: TGTGCCAGCAGTTACGCGCAAACAGGGACCGGGGAGCTGTTTTTT. It codes for CASSYAQTGTGELFF.

This clone was counted between two and nine times. The chain couples TRBV29-1 to TRBJ2-3; 7 bases align to TRBD1. This CDR3 has 13 residues. Germline loops: CDR1 SQVTM, CDR2 ANQGSEA. J gave up 2 bases and V 6 bases, and 5 bases lay outside the gene matches. The CDR3 region has the DNA TGCAGCGTATACAGGGGAATCACAGATACGCAGTATTTT. Protein: CSVYRGITDTQYF.

This clone was picked up a small number of times. The gene calls are TRBV5-8 and TRBJ1-1; no firm D call. Germline CDR1 is SGHTS and CDR2 is YDEGEE. Trimming took off 4 bases at V and 1 base at J, with 20 bases between the two ends. This CDR3 is 17 amino acids long. CDR3 in amino acids: CASSRVIAARGNTEAFF. Written as DNA, the CDR3 is TGTGCCAGCAGCAGAGTGATTGCGGCTCGGGGGAACACTGAAGCTTTCTTT.

The chain joins TRBV5-1 to TRBJ2-1; a weak D match, TRBD2 (6 bases). There are 16 residues in the CDR3. The V gene's germline CDR1 is SGHRS and CDR2 YFSETQ. V shed 1 base and J shed 1 base, with 12 bases lying between them. CDR3 DNA sequence: TGCGCCAGCAGCTTGACGGGACTTTTTTCCTACAATGAGCAGTTCTTC. Translating it yields CASSLTGLFSYNEQFF.

The chain couples TRBV5-1 to TRBJ2-3, with a weak D call TRBD1 (5 bases). Germline lookup yields CDR1 SGHRS and CDR2 YFSETQ. This CDR3 spans 16 amino acids. With 4 bases removed from V and 0 bases from J, the gap between germline ends came to 15 bases. The CDR3 protein is CASSLDSLSSTDTQYF. The CDR3 DNA reads as TGCGCCAGCAGCCTTGACAGCCTCTCTAGCACAGATACGCAGTATTTT.